This T cell receptor beta chain was documented in a study of blood T cell repertoires in COVID-19. Germline V gene lookup returns CDR1 MDHEN and CDR2 SYDVKM. This CDR3 has 13 amino acids. V was pared by 9 bases and J by 0 bases, with 10 bases between. Clones were read by immunoSEQ multiplex PCR, and TCRdb kept only the in-frame ones, dropping some. The profile shows 150,000 to 200,000 clones, 86% of them singletons. Sequencing used peripheral blood. This clonotype originated in a man aged 65 to 79 with acute or convalescent COVID-19. This chain connects TRBV28 to TRBJ2-3; TRBD1 might be the D (5 bases). DNA for the CDR3: TGTGCCAGTAGGGGATCCAGCACAGATACGCAGTATTTT. Amino acid sequence: CASRGSSTDTQYF.